This T cell receptor beta chain was captured in a study of blood T cells in healthy people across ages. The use of a sample-barcoded 5' primer and a J-beta primer mix characterized a second PCR of about 6 to 12 cycles. TCRdb independently ran MiXCR on the 5' RACE reads; one entry per CDR3 protein. The table has about 1 million distinct CDR3 sequences, almost 25% seen once. CDR3 size: 13 residues. The germline V gene has CDR1 MDHEN and CDR2 SYDVKM. Trimming took 7 bases from V and 2 from J, leaving 10 bases between them. The same sample was also used in a study of T cells of mothers and their children.

V is TRBV28 and J is TRBJ2-3; D unclear. The sample consisted of blood. The receptor's source is a girl aged 2 to 10 in good health. The CDR3 nucleotides are TGTGCCAGCACGGGCTCCGCCACAGATACGCAGTATTTT. It is translated as CASTGSATDTQYF.